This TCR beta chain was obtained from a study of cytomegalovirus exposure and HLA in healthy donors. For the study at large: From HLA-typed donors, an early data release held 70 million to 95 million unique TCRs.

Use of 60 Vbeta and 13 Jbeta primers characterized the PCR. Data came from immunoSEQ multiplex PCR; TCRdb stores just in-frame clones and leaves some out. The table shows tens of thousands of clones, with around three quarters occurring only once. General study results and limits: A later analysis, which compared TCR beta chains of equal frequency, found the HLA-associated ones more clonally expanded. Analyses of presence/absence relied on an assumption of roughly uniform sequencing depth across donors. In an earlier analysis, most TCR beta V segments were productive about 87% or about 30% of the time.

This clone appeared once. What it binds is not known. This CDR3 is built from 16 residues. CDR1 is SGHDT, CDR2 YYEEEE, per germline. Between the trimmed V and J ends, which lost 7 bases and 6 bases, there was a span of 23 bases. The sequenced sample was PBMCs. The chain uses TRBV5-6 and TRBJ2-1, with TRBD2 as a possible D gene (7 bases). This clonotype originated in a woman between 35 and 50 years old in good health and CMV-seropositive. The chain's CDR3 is CASVRRGAGRGNEQFF. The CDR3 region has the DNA TGTGCCAGCGTTCGTCGGGGGGCAGGGAGAGGCAATGAGCAGTTCTTC.